The sequence of this TCR beta chain was determined in a study of T-cell memory formation after mild COVID-19. 5'RACE primed at constant segments yielded TCR alpha and TCR beta cDNA libraries bearing sample barcodes and UMIs. Each CDR3 protein gets one entry after TCRdb re-called the 5' RACE reads with MiXCR. The sample yields roughly 500,000 distinct CDR3 sequences, around 21% seen once. The CDR3 covers 15 residues. The V end was cut by 7 bases, the J end by 1 base, with 14 bases between. This receptor was taken from an adult woman who had mild COVID-19 (a few samples of this study predate the infection). Cell type and time point are not known. V and J are TRBV12-3 or TRBV12-4 and TRBJ1-5; the D is unclear. Sequenced material: PBMCs or a T cell subset sorted from them (not recorded which). CDR3 DNA sequence: TGTGCCAGCACCCTGGAGGGTGGAAGCAATCAGCCCCAGCATTTT. This codes for CASTLEGGSNQPQHF.